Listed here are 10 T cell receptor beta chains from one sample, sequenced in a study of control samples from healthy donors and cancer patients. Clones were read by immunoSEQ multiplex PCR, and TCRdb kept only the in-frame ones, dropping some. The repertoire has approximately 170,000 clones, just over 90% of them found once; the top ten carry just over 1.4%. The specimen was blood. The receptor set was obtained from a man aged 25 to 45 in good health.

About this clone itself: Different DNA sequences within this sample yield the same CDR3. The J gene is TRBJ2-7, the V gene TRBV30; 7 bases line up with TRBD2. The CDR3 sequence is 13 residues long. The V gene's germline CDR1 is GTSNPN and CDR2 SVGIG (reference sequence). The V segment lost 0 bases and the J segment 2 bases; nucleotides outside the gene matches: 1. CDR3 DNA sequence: TGTGCCTGGAGTGTTAGCGGGCCCTACGAGCAGTACTTC. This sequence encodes CAWSVSGPYEQYF.

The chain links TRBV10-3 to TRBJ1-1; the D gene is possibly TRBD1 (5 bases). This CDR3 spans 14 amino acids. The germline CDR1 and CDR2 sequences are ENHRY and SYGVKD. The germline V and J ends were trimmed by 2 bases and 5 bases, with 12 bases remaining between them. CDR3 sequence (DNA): TGTGCCATCAGTGAGCGGGAAGGGGAAACTGAAGCTTTCTTT. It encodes CAISEREGETEAFF.

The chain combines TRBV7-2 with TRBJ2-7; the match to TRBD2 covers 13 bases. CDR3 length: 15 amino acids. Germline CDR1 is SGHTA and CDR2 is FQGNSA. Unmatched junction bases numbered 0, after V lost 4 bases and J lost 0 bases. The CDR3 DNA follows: TGTGCCAGCAGCTGGACTAGCGGGGGCTCCTACGAGCAGTACTTC. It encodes CASSWTSGGSYEQYF. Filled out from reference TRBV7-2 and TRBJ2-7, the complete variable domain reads GAGVSQSPSNKVTEKGKDVELRCDPISGHTALYWYRQSLGQGLEFLIYFQGNSAPDKSGLPSDRFSAERTGGSVSTLTIQRTQQEDSAVYLCASSWTSGGSYEQYFGPGTRLTVT.

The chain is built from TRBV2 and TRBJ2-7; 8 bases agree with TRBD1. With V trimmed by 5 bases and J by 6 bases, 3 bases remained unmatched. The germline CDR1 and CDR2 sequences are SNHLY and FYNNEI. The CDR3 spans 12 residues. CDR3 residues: CASSRTGREQYF. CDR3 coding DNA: TGTGCCAGCAGTAGGACAGGGCGCGAGCAGTACTTC.

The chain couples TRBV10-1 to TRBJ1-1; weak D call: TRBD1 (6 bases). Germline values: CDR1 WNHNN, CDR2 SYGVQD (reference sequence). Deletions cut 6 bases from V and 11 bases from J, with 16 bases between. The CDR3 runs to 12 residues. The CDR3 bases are TGCGCCAGCAGCCAAGGGGGGGGACTGGCTTTCTTT. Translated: CASSQGGGLAFF.

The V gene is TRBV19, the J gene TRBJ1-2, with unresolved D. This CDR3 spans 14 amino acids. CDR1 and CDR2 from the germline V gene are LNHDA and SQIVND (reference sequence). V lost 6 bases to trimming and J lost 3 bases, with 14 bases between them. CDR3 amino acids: CASRHRQAYYGYTF. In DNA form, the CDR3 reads TGTGCCAGTAGGCATAGGCAGGCCTACTATGGCTACACCTTC.

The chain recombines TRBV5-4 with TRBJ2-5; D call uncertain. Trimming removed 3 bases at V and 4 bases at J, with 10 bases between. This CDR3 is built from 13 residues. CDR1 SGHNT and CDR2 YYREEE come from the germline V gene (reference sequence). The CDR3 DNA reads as TGTGCCAGCAGCTCCGACCGTCCAGAGACCCAGTACTTC. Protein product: CASSSDRPETQYF. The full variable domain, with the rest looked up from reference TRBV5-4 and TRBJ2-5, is ETGVTQSPTHLIKTRGQQVTLRCSSQSGHNTVSWYQQALGQGPQFIFQYYREEENGRGNFPPRFSGLQFPNYSSELNVNALELDDSALYLCASSSDRPETQYFGPGTRLLVL.

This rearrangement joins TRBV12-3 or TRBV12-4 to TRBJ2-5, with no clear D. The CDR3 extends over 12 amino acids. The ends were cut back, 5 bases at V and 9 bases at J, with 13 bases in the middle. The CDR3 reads CASSLQKVAQYF. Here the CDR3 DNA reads TGTGCCAGCAGTCTACAGAAGGTAGCCCAGTACTTC.

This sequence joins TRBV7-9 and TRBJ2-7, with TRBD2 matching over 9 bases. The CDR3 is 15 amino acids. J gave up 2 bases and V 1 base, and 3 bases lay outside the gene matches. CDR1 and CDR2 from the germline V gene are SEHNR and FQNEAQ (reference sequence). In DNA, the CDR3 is TGTGCCAGCAGCTTAGGCCTAGCGGGGACCTACGAGCAGTACTTC. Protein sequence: CASSLGLAGTYEQYF.

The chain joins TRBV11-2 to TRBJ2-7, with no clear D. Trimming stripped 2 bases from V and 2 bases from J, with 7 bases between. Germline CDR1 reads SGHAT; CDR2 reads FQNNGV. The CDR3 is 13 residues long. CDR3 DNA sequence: TGTGCCAGCAGCTTACTACACACCTACGAGCAGTACTTC. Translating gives CASSLLHTYEQYF.